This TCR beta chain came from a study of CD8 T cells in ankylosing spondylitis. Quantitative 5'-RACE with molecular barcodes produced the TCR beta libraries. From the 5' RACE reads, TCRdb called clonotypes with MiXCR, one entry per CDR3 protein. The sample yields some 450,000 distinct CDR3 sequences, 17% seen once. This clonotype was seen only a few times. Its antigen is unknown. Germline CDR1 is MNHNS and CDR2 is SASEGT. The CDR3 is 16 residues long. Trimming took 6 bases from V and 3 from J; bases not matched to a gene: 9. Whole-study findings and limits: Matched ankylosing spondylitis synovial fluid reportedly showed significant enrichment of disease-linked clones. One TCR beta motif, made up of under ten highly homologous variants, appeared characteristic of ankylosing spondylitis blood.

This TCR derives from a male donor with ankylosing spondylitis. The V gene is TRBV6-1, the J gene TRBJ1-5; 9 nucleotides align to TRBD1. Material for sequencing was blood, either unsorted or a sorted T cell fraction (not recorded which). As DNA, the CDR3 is TGTGCCAGCAGGCCCGGACAGGGGATCTCCAATCAGCCCCAGCATTTT. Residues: CASRPGQGISNQPQHF.